A single sample gave rise to the 21 T cell receptor beta chains below, sequenced in a study of blood T cell repertoires in COVID-19. Here immunoSEQ multiplex PCR was the method, and the copy in TCRdb shows in-frame clones only, minus some. Of around 310,000 clones detected, around 91% appear once; the ten largest clones hold about 1%. The sequenced sample consisted of peripheral blood. The receptor source for this set is a woman aged 40 to 49 with COVID-19, enrolled during active disease.

The rearrangement joins TRBV28 to TRBJ1-2; D possibly corresponds to TRBD1 (5 bases). V dropped 6 bases and J dropped 4 bases, with 18 bases sitting between them. CDR1 and CDR2 (germline): MDHEN, SYDVKM. The CDR3 consists of 15 residues. The CDR3 DNA reads TGTGCCAGCAGGGATGGTCGGGGGGGTGGCTATGGCTACACCTTC. It codes for CASRDGRGGGYGYTF.

CDR3 protein: CASSLSGRTLEVYEQYF. CDR3 DNA sequence: TGTGCCAGCAGTTTATCAGGCAGGACACTGGAAGTCTACGAGCAGTACTTC. The rearrangement links TRBV27 to TRBJ2-7; TRBD1 is a possible D gene (5 bases). CDR3 length equals 17 residues. V dropped 0 bases and J dropped 3 bases, with 18 bases sitting between them. In germline, CDR1 is MNHEY, CDR2 SMNVEV (reference sequence).

J is TRBJ2-5 and V is TRBV3-1 (or the pseudogene TRBV3-2); 12 bases match TRBD2. The CDR3 runs to 17 residues. Germline loops: CDR1 LGHDT, CDR2 YNNKEL (reference sequence). The ends lost 4 bases at V and 2 bases at J; junction bases unmatched: 8. CDR3: CASSLRTGLAGQETQYF. The CDR3 nucleotides are TGTGCCAGCAGCCTAAGAACCGGACTAGCGGGGCAAGAGACCCAGTACTTC.

The rearrangement joins TRBV5-1 to TRBJ2-2; a possible D gene is TRBD1 (5 bases). The CDR3 contains 13 residues. The germline gives CDR1 SGHRS, CDR2 YFSETQ. V was cut by 3 bases and J by 8 bases, with 11 bases left in between. The CDR3 nucleotides read TGCGCCAGCAGCTCCCAGGGCGTTGGGGAGCTGTTTTTT. Translation: CASSSQGVGELFF.

This clone was seen only once. This chain joins TRBV27 and TRBJ1-6; tentative D call: TRBD1 (5 bases). CDR3 size: 19 residues. V was shortened by 0 bases and J by 0 bases, with 15 bases between the two germline ends. CDR1 MNHEY and CDR2 SMNVEV come from the germline V gene (reference sequence). This CDR3 reads CASSLSGLRASSYNSPLHF. CDR3 DNA sequence: TGTGCCAGCAGTTTATCGGGTCTCAGGGCCAGCTCCTATAATTCACCCCTCCACTTT.

The CDR3 region is CASSVVGQGGWETQYF. The CDR3 bases are TGTGCCAGCAGCGTAGTAGGACAGGGAGGGTGGGAGACCCAGTACTTC. This chain links TRBV9 with TRBJ2-5; the D gene is possibly TRBD1 (8 bases). This CDR3 has 16 amino acids. CDR1 SGDLS and CDR2 YYNGEE come from the germline V gene. With 0 bases removed from V and 5 bases from J, the gap between germline ends came to 17 bases.

This chain joins TRBV6-2 or TRBV6-3 and TRBJ1-2; TRBD1 matches 12 bases. The V and J ends lost 0 bases and 6 bases, in that order; junction bases with no gene match: 2. Germline-derived CDR1 and CDR2 are MNHEY and SVGEGT. The CDR3 loop spans 15 amino acids. CDR3 coding DNA: TGTGCCAGCAGTTACTCGGGGACAGGGGGCAATGGCTACACCTTC. Translating gives CASSYSGTGGNGYTF.

The rearrangement links TRBV6-2 or TRBV6-3 to TRBJ2-1; TRBD2 matches at 8 bases. Germline CDR1 is MNHEY and CDR2 is SVGEGT. This CDR3 has 14 amino acids. The junction had 6 bases not matched to a gene; V was cut back by 6 bases and J by 5 bases. The CDR3 sequence: CASSGGGPNNEQFF. Here the CDR3 DNA reads TGTGCCAGCAGCGGCGGGGGGCCAAACAATGAGCAGTTCTTC.

The chain couples TRBV27 to TRBJ1-6; 8 bases agree with TRBD1. CDR3 length: 16 amino acids. The V gene end was trimmed by 5 bases and the J gene end by 6 bases; junction bases not matched to a gene: 9. Germline V gene data show CDR1 as MNHEY and CDR2 as SMNVEV (reference sequence). The CDR3 here is CASSMTGELSNSPLHF. The CDR3 nucleotides read TGTGCCAGCAGTATGACAGGGGAATTAAGTAATTCACCCCTCCACTTT.

The CDR3 coding sequence is TGTGCCAGCAGCTTATCCAGGGACAGGGGGCGGGTGGCTTTCTTT. Its translation: CASSLSRDRGRVAFF. The genes are TRBV7-2 and TRBJ1-1; 12 nucleotides agree with TRBD1. Trimming at V came to 2 bases and at J to 11 bases, leaving 9 bases not matched to a gene. Germline CDR1 and CDR2: SGHTA and FQGNSA. This CDR3 comprises 15 residues.

This clone was observed a few times. This chain joins TRBV19 and TRBJ2-5, with 7 bases fitting TRBD2. CDR1 and CDR2 from the germline V gene are LNHDA and SQIVND (reference sequence). The CDR3 spans 15 residues. Trimming cost V 6 bases and J 5 bases; bases outside gene matches: 12. CDR3 sequence (DNA): TGTGCCAGTAGGCCCGGAAGACTAGCTGGGGAGACCCAGTACTTC. It translates to CASRPGRLAGETQYF. Drawing the rest from reference TRBV19 and TRBJ2-5, the complete variable domain is DGGITQSPKYLFRKEGQNVTLSCEQNLNHDAMYWYRQDPGQGLRLIYYSQIVNDFQKGDIAEGYSVSREKKESFPLTVTSAQKNPTAFYLCASRPGRLAGETQYFGPGTRLLVL.

The genes are TRBV18 and TRBJ2-1; TRBD2 matches at 8 bases. There are 18 residues in the CDR3. V shed 6 bases and J 1 base; nucleotides not matched to a gene: 14. The germline V gene encodes CDR1 KGHSH and CDR2 LQKENI. DNA of the CDR3: TGTGCCAGCTCTACACTATGGCTAGCGGGTGATTCCTACAATGAGCAGTTCTTC. It is translated as CASSTLWLAGDSYNEQFF.

This sequence joins TRBV7-6 and TRBJ1-2, with 8 nucleotides matching TRBD1. The CDR3 consists of 16 residues. Germline CDR1 SGHVS, CDR2 FNYEAQ. The trim removed 5 bases at V and 0 bases at J, leaving 8 bases unmatched. The CDR3: CASSLGTGGSNYGYTF. The CDR3 DNA reads TGTGCCAGCAGCCTCGGGACAGGCGGATCTAACTATGGCTACACCTTC.

This clone was seen a handful of times. V and J are TRBV19 and TRBJ2-1, with a weak D call TRBD2 (5 bases). Trimming took off 5 bases at V and 4 bases at J, with 15 bases between the two ends. The CDR3 length is 15 residues. From germline, CDR1 is LNHDA and CDR2 SQIVND (reference sequence). CDR3 residues: CASSSSGKGYNEQFF. The DNA for the CDR3 is TGTGCCAGTAGTTCTTCGGGGAAAGGGTACAATGAGCAGTTCTTC.

The CDR3 loop reads CASSLTSGRKSSPLHF. The CDR3 region has the DNA TGTGCCAGTAGTTTGACCTCAGGGAGGAAAAGTTCACCCCTCCACTTT. The chain recombines TRBV19 with TRBJ1-6, with D possibly matching TRBD1 (5 bases). The CDR3 is 16 amino acids. V lost 5 bases and J 9 bases, leaving 20 bases between the germline ends. CDR1 is LNHDA, CDR2 SQIVND, per germline (reference sequence).

The chain is built from TRBV24-1 and TRBJ1-2; a weak D match, TRBD1 (6 bases). The germline V and J ends were trimmed by 0 bases and 2 bases, with 6 bases remaining between them. The CDR3 totals 14 residues. Germline V CDR1 and CDR2: KGHDR, SFDVKD. The DNA for the CDR3 is TGTGCCACCAGTGATTTGGGACAGAACTATGGCTACACCTTC. Protein: CATSDLGQNYGYTF.

This chain uses TRBV29-1 with TRBJ2-7; D may be TRBD1 (6 bases). CDR3 length: 12 residues. V was trimmed by 5 bases and J by 3 bases, leaving 11 bases between them. Germline-derived CDR1 and CDR2 are SQVTM and ANQGSEA. CDR3 amino acids: CSVFETGYEQYF. CDR3 sequence (DNA): TGCAGCGTTTTTGAGACAGGCTACGAGCAGTACTTC.

This rearrangement joins TRBV11-2 to TRBJ2-1, with 9 bases identical to TRBD1. Per the germline V gene, CDR1 is SGHAT and CDR2 is FQNNGV. V lost 5 bases and J lost 0; bases outside the gene matches: 2. The CDR3 spans 15 residues. CDR3 nucleotide sequence: TGTGCCAGCAGCCGACAGGGGGGCTCCTACAATGAGCAGTTCTTC. This encodes CASSRQGGSYNEQFF.

This sequence joins TRBV12-3 or TRBV12-4 and TRBJ2-6; D ambiguous. This CDR3 has 13 amino acids. V was cut by 8 bases and J by 2 bases, with 7 bases left in between. DNA of the CDR3: TGTGCCAGCGGCGGAGCTGGGGCCAACGTCCTGACTTTC. As protein: CASGGAGANVLTF.

V is TRBV19 and J is TRBJ1-5; D gene unclear. Germline V CDR1 and CDR2: LNHDA, SQIVND (reference sequence). This CDR3 has 13 residues. The V and J ends lost 10 bases and 7 bases respectively, with 17 bases between them. This CDR3 is CATAERWVQPQHF. The CDR3 DNA sequence: TGTGCCACCGCGGAGAGGTGGGTACAGCCCCAGCATTTT.

The rearrangement joins TRBV28 to TRBJ2-2; unclear D gene. Germline CDR1 and CDR2: MDHEN and SYDVKM. CDR3 size: 15 residues. Trimming removed 5 bases at V and 1 base at J, with 11 bases between. This CDR3 is CASSMNTGNTGELFF. The CDR3, as DNA: TGTGCCAGCAGTATGAACACGGGGAACACCGGGGAGCTGTTTTTT.